A single sample gave rise to the 19 T cell receptor beta chains below, sequenced in a study of T cell responses to AZD1222 COVID-19 vaccine. The data were produced by immunoSEQ multiplex PCR, yet TCRdb's version contains in-frame clones alone and is incomplete. The sample lists approximately 180,000 clones, 90% occurring once. The sample consisted of peripheral blood, taken 28 days after the second dose of the MenACWY control vaccine. The receptor source for this set is an adult who received the MenACWY meningococcal vaccine as a control.

This clone was counted a few times. The CDR3 nucleotides are TGTGCCAGCAGCTTAGGGACTAGCGACTACTACGAGCAGTACTTC. It codes for CASSLGTSDYYEQYF. The gene calls are TRBV7-9 and TRBJ2-7, with 9 bases that match TRBD2. The V and J ends lost 1 base and 3 bases, in that order; junction bases with no gene match: 4. CDR1 is SEHNR and CDR2 is FQNEAQ in the germline V gene (reference sequence). The CDR3 has 15 residues.

The genes are TRBV7-2 and TRBJ1-1; D possibly corresponds to TRBD1 (6 bases). The CDR3 loop spans 16 amino acids. Germline lookup yields CDR1 SGHTA and CDR2 FQGNSA. V shed 3 bases and J shed 1 base, with 15 bases lying between them. CDR3 nucleotide sequence: TGTGCCAGCAGCTTCGCGATGGTACAGGGGAACACTGAAGCTTTCTTT. The encoded protein is CASSFAMVQGNTEAFF.

This chain links TRBV5-1 with TRBJ1-2; 7 nucleotides line up with TRBD1. Trimming removed 4 bases from V and 7 bases from J; junction bases left unmatched: 10. Germline V gives CDR1 SGHRS, CDR2 YFSETQ. The CDR3 sequence is 14 residues long. CDR3 bases: TGCGCCAGCAGCCTTCAGGGGGAAGGGAGTGGCTACACCTTC. Protein sequence: CASSLQGEGSGYTF. The full variable domain, with the rest looked up from reference TRBV5-1 and TRBJ1-2, is KAGVTQTPRYLIKTRGQQVTLSCSPISGHRSVSWYQQTPGQGLQFLFEYFSETQRNKGNFPGRFSGRQFSNSRSEMNVSTLELGDSALYLCASSLQGEGSGYTFGSGTRLTVV.

In this sample, this clone turned up a few times. The chain couples TRBV7-9 to TRBJ1-2; D perhaps matches TRBD1 (6 bases). Trimming took off 1 base at V and 6 bases at J, with 15 bases between the two ends. This CDR3 contains 15 residues. CDR1 is SEHNR, CDR2 FQNEAQ, per germline (reference sequence). CDR3 nucleotides: TGTGCCAGCAGCTTAGGAGGAGGACAGAGGGATGGCTACACCTTC. Its protein product is CASSLGGGQRDGYTF.

The gene calls are TRBV24-1 and TRBJ2-7; D may be TRBD1 (6 bases). V dropped 4 bases and J dropped 2 bases, with 14 bases sitting between them. Germline V gives CDR1 KGHDR, CDR2 SFDVKD. This CDR3 region has 15 residues. The CDR3 region is CATSDPGQTPYEQYF. CDR3 in DNA: TGTGCCACCAGTGACCCTGGACAGACCCCCTACGAGCAGTACTTC.

As concerns this clone: One junction end does not reproduce the germline sequence, and a read error may be involved. The chain is built from TRBV7-2 and TRBJ2-7; 10 bases match TRBD1. This CDR3 spans 14 amino acids. Germline-derived CDR1 and CDR2 are SGHTA and FQGNSA. The CDR3, as DNA: TGTGCCAGCAGGTTAGACAGGGGGCCCTACGAGCAGTACTTC. Its translation: CASRLDRGPYEQYF. Based on the CDR3 plus reference TRBV7-2 and TRBJ2-7, the full variable domain is GAGVSQSPSNKVTEKGKDVELRCDPISGHTALYWYRQSLGQGLEFLIYFQGNSAPDKSGLPSDRFSAERTGGSVSTLTIQRTQQEDSAVYLCASRLDRGPYEQYFGPGTRLTVT.

V and J are TRBV11-2 and TRBJ1-1; D possibly corresponds to TRBD1 (6 bases). Germline V gene sequence: CDR1 SGHAT, CDR2 FQNNGV. The CDR3 sequence is 15 residues long. The V end lost 1 base, the J end lost 7 bases, and 16 bases lay between the germline ends. The CDR3 spells CASSLVTGLNGEAFF. The CDR3 DNA is TGTGCCAGCAGCTTAGTTACAGGGCTTAACGGTGAAGCTTTCTTT.

Turning to this clone: The junction does not match germline at one end; this may be a read error. The rearrangement links TRBV18 to TRBJ2-3, with a tentative D call TRBD2 (6 bases). The CDR3 covers 12 residues. Germline values: CDR1 KGHSH, CDR2 LQKENI. CDR3 loop: CASSPRGDTQYF. The CDR3 nucleotides are TGTGCCAGCTCCCCACGGGGGGATACGCAGTATTTT.

This chain links TRBV28 with TRBJ1-4, with D possibly matching TRBD1 (5 bases). The CDR3 extends over 13 amino acids. CDR1 and CDR2 (germline): MDHEN, SYDVKM. V lost 5 bases to trimming and J lost 6 bases, with 10 bases between them. The CDR3: CASSTQQDEKLFF. The CDR3 region has the DNA TGTGCCAGCAGTACACAACAGGATGAAAAACTGTTTTTT.

This clone showed up just once. The chain combines TRBV15 with TRBJ1-1, with no clear D. The CDR3 is 15 amino acids. Deletions cut 0 bases from V and 2 bases from J, with 10 bases between. Germline values: CDR1 LNHNV, CDR2 YYDKDF (reference sequence). The CDR3: CATSRDRSPNTEAFF. CDR3 DNA: TGTGCCACCAGCAGAGATAGGAGTCCTAACACTGAAGCTTTCTTT.

As for this clone: Different DNA sequences within this sample yield the same CDR3. The chain couples TRBV6-1 to TRBJ2-7; D unresolved. The germline CDR1 and CDR2 sequences are MNHNS and SASEGT. V lost 3 bases and J 3 bases, leaving 3 bases between the germline ends. The CDR3 runs 11 residues. The CDR3 DNA reads TGTGCCAGCAGTGATTACTACGAGCAGTACTTC. This gives the protein CASSDYYEQYF.

The genes are TRBV19 and TRBJ2-1; 11 bases match TRBD2. Germline loops: CDR1 LNHDA, CDR2 SQIVND (reference sequence). The CDR3 consists of 16 residues. V shed 7 bases and J 0 bases; nucleotides not matched to a gene: 5. The CDR3, as DNA: TGTGCCAGTACGAGGGGACTAGCGGCCTCCTACAATGAGCAGTTCTTC. This encodes CASTRGLAASYNEQFF.

V gene TRBV10-2 combines with J gene TRBJ1-1; D may be TRBD1 (5 bases). The germline gives CDR1 WSHSY, CDR2 SAAADI. The germline V and J ends were trimmed by 2 bases and 1 base, with 8 bases remaining between them. This CDR3 has 14 amino acids. CDR3 coding DNA: TGCGCCAGCAGTGAGGGGGCGGAGAACACTGAAGCTTTCTTT. Its translation: CASSEGAENTEAFF.

The chain employs TRBV20-1 and TRBJ1-1; no definite D call. Germline V CDR1 and CDR2: DFQATT, SNEGSKA (reference sequence). The CDR3 extends over 11 amino acids. V was clipped by 5 bases and J by 2 bases, with 6 bases between them. This chain's CDR3 is CSAWVNTEAFF. Here the CDR3 DNA reads TGCAGTGCTTGGGTTAACACTGAAGCTTTCTTT.

This clone has just one count. This chain links TRBV27 with TRBJ2-1; D call uncertain. V was cut by 3 bases and J by 0 bases, with 12 bases left in between. Germline-derived CDR1 and CDR2 are MNHEY and SMNVEV (reference sequence). The CDR3 contains 16 residues. The CDR3 loop is CASSFWAPSSYNEQFF. In DNA, the CDR3 is TGTGCCAGCAGTTTTTGGGCGCCGAGCTCCTACAATGAGCAGTTCTTC.

V and J are TRBV4-2 and TRBJ1-5; 10 positions agree with TRBD1. The junction had 5 bases not matched to a gene; V was cut back by 4 bases and J by 5 bases. The germline V gene has CDR1 LGHNA and CDR2 YNFKEQ. The length of the CDR3 is 15 residues. CDR3 DNA: TGTGCCAGCAGCCCCACGGGGACAGGGGATCAGCCCCAGCATTTT. This codes for CASSPTGTGDQPQHF.

The V call is TRBV10-3, the J call TRBJ1-1; tentatively, D is TRBD1 (5 bases). Germline values: CDR1 ENHRY, CDR2 SYGVKD. V was clipped by 6 bases and J by 6 bases, with 11 bases between them. This CDR3 has 12 amino acids. CDR3 sequence: CAISGGLPEAFF. The CDR3 bases are TGTGCCATCAGCGGGGGGTTGCCTGAAGCTTTCTTT.

The V and J genes are TRBV5-1 and TRBJ2-7; perhaps TRBD1 as D (6 bases). This CDR3 contains 15 residues. CDR1 SGHRS and CDR2 YFSETQ come from the germline V gene. With 0 bases removed from V and 4 bases from J, the gap between germline ends came to 14 bases. CDR3 coding DNA: TGCGCCAGCAGCTTGGGGGGGCAGGGATCGTACGAGCAGTACTTC. Amino acid sequence: CASSLGGQGSYEQYF.

V gene TRBV29-1 combines with J gene TRBJ2-5; no clear D gene. V dropped 4 bases and J dropped 5 bases, with 11 bases sitting between them. Per the germline V gene, CDR1 is SQVTM and CDR2 is ANQGSEA. CDR3 size: 12 residues. As DNA, the CDR3 is TGCAGCGTTGGGGCGGCTCCGGAGACCCAGTACTTC. Residues: CSVGAAPETQYF.